The 26 T cell receptor beta chains listed next were all sequenced from one sample in a study of liver allograft versus peripheral blood T cells. For the study at large: Comparisons were made between T cell receptor repertoires found in transplanted livers and those circulating in recipients' peripheral blood.

TCRdb analysed the reads with MiXCR anew, one entry per CDR3 protein. The data contain approximately 12,000 distinct CDR3 sequences, about 23% of them singletons. These receptors were collected from a human patient who had a liver transplant. Some T cells may be transferred from the graft donor.

The chain joins TRBV10-3 to TRBJ1-2, with TRBD1 matching 7 bases. The CDR3 spans 15 residues. Germline-derived CDR1 and CDR2 are ENHRY and SYGVKD. Germline trimming cut 8 bases from V and 4 bases from J; bases unmatched to any gene: 13. CDR3 loop: CAIWDSGSPSYGYTF. The CDR3 coding sequence is TGTGCCATCTGGGACAGTGGTTCTCCTAGCTATGGCTACACCTTC.

Within the sample, this clonotype is medium-sized. CDR3 in amino acids: CAWSVPGNSNQPQHF. The CDR3, as DNA: TGTGCCTGGAGTGTACCAGGGAATAGCAATCAGCCCCAGCATTTT. J is TRBJ1-5 and V is TRBV30; tentatively, D is TRBD1 (5 bases). Germline lookup yields CDR1 GTSNPN and CDR2 SVGIG (reference sequence). The CDR3 spans 15 residues. The ends were cut back, 0 bases at V and 0 bases at J, with 9 bases in the middle.

The chain joins TRBV27 to TRBJ2-7; the match to TRBD2 covers 11 bases. The V gene's germline CDR1 is MNHEY and CDR2 SMNVEV (reference sequence). The V segment lost 4 bases and the J segment 4 bases; nucleotides outside the gene matches: 6. The CDR3 runs to 15 residues. The CDR3 bases are TGTGCCAGCAGTTCCTTAGCGGGGGGGTGGTACGAGCAGTACTTC. This translates into CASSSLAGGWYEQYF.

This clonotype has a handful of counts. J is TRBJ1-4 and V is TRBV20-1, with D tentatively TRBD1 (6 bases). Per the germline V gene, CDR1 is DFQATT and CDR2 is SNEGSKA (reference sequence). The CDR3 runs to 14 residues. V shed 6 bases and J shed 8 bases, with 19 bases lying between them. CDR3 coding DNA: TGCAGTGCGCATCTCCAGGGGCGGTCGGAAAAACTGTTTTTT. Protein product: CSAHLQGRSEKLFF.

This chain connects TRBV20-1 to TRBJ1-3; 7 nucleotides line up with TRBD1. CDR1 is DFQATT, CDR2 SNEGSKA, per germline (reference sequence). V lost 5 bases to trimming and J lost 0 bases; unmatched junction nucleotides: 4. The CDR3 loop spans 14 amino acids. This CDR3 is CSASDRVSGNTIYF. Written as DNA, the CDR3 is TGCAGTGCTTCCGACAGGGTCTCTGGAAACACCATATATTTT.

This clonotype was detected a few times. The rearrangement joins TRBV30 to TRBJ2-7; 9 bases align to TRBD1. This CDR3 spans 15 amino acids. V lost 5 bases and J lost 4; bases outside the gene matches: 12. The germline V gene has CDR1 GTSNPN and CDR2 SVGIG (reference sequence). Here the CDR3 DNA reads TGTGCCTGGTCCCGGAAGGACAGGGGAGGATACGAGCAGTACTTC. Residues: CAWSRKDRGGYEQYF.

The gene calls are TRBV5-5 and TRBJ2-1; TRBD1 might be the D (5 bases). CDR1 is SGHKS and CDR2 is YYEKEE in the germline V gene (reference sequence). Trimming shortened V by 4 bases and J by 8 bases, and 19 bases separated the two germline ends. The CDR3 is made up of 15 amino acids. The CDR3 reads CASSPTGMGIYEQFF. The CDR3 coding sequence is TGTGCCAGCAGCCCCACAGGTATGGGAATTTATGAGCAGTTCTTC.

To note about this clonotype: A much bigger clone sits one base away, suggesting this may be a read error. The chain carries TRBV6-1 and TRBJ1-5, with D maybe TRBD1 (5 bases). The V end was cut by 10 bases, the J end by 2 bases, with 18 bases between. In germline, CDR1 is MNHNS, CDR2 SASEGT. The CDR3 has 15 residues. The CDR3 spells CANRTPGRRNQPQHF. CDR3 DNA: TGTGCCAACAGGACACCAGGGAGGCGCAATCAGCCCCAGCATTTT.

The chain employs TRBV10-3 and TRBJ1-5, with D perhaps TRBD1 (6 bases). The germline V gene has CDR1 ENHRY and CDR2 SYGVKD. V lost 2 bases, J lost 7 bases, and 12 bases lay in between. The CDR3 spans 14 residues. CDR3 sequence reads: CAISEIYRDQPQHF. The DNA for the CDR3 is TGTGCCATCAGTGAGATATACAGGGACCAGCCCCAGCATTTT.

This clonotype turned up a few times. V usage is TRBV27 and J usage is TRBJ2-7; perhaps TRBD2 as D (6 bases). The CDR3 has 14 residues. The germline CDR1 and CDR2 sequences are MNHEY and SMNVEV (reference sequence). Deletions cut 3 bases from V and 4 bases from J, with 13 bases between. The CDR3 protein is CASSFLDGTYEQYF. CDR3 sequence (DNA): TGTGCCAGCAGTTTCCTCGACGGGACTTACGAGCAGTACTTC.

This clonotype is medium-sized (0.01 to 0.1%) by share. This chain connects TRBV27 to TRBJ1-2; D is perhaps TRBD1 (5 bases). V lost 6 bases to trimming and J lost 0 bases, with 14 bases between them. Germline CDR1 reads MNHEY; CDR2 reads SMNVEV (reference sequence). The CDR3 length is 15 residues. CDR3 sequence reads: CASREGGTANYGYTF. CDR3 sequence (DNA): TGTGCCAGCAGGGAGGGCGGGACTGCTAACTATGGCTACACCTTC.

This clonotype appeared a few times. The chain uses TRBV6-1 and TRBJ2-7; the D gene is possibly TRBD2 (6 bases). Trimming pared 5 bases from V and 2 bases from J, leaving 25 bases between. The CDR3 contains 18 residues. Germline assignment: CDR1 MNHNS and CDR2 SASEGT. CDR3 coding DNA: TGTGCCAGCAGTAGATCAACCGACAGCCTGGGGGGAGCCTACGAGCAGTACTTC. Translating it yields CASSRSTDSLGGAYEQYF.

By frequency in the sample, this clonotype is large (0.1 to 1%). The V gene is TRBV29-1, the J gene TRBJ1-1, with D tentatively TRBD1 (5 bases). This CDR3 has 15 amino acids. Looked up from germline, CDR1 is SQVTM and CDR2 is ANQGSEA. Trimming removed 4 bases at V and 0 bases at J, with 15 bases between. The CDR3 reads CSVAGGWGMNTEAFF. DNA of the CDR3: TGCAGCGTTGCGGGGGGGTGGGGGATGAACACTGAAGCTTTCTTT.

This clonotype has just a few counts. This chain joins TRBV27 and TRBJ1-6; D call uncertain. This CDR3 contains 15 residues. Deletions cut 3 bases from V and 9 bases from J, with 15 bases between. Per the germline V gene, CDR1 is MNHEY and CDR2 is SMNVEV (reference sequence). The CDR3: CASSFALEEVSPLHF. The CDR3 nucleotides are TGTGCCAGCAGTTTTGCCTTGGAGGAGGTTTCACCCCTCCACTTT.

This clonotype is medium-sized. This chain links TRBV18 with TRBJ1-1, with a weak D call TRBD1 (5 bases). CDR1 is KGHSH, CDR2 LQKENI, per germline. V gave up 3 bases and J gave up 3 bases, with 23 bases separating them. The CDR3 covers 18 residues. CDR3 loop: CASSPFREPQRTDTEAFF. The CDR3 DNA reads as TGTGCCAGCTCACCGTTCAGGGAGCCCCAGAGGACTGACACTGAAGCTTTCTTT.

This clonotype was seen just once. The chain has TRBV7-2 and TRBJ1-2; weak D call: TRBD1 (5 bases). Looked up from germline, CDR1 is SGHTA and CDR2 is FQGNSA. CDR3 length: 16 amino acids. V shed 9 bases and J shed 1 base, with 21 bases lying between them. The CDR3, as DNA: TGTGCCAGAAGCAACGGACCAGGGTCCCTTAACTATGGCTACACCTTC. Its translation: CARSNGPGSLNYGYTF. The full variable domain, its missing parts supplied by reference TRBV7-2 and TRBJ1-2, is GAGVSQSPSNKVTEKGKDVELRCDPISGHTALYWYRQSLGQGLEFLIYFQGNSAPDKSGLPSDRFSAERTGGSVSTLTIQRTQQEDSAVYLCARSNGPGSLNYGYTFGSGTRLTVV.

This clonotype has only a few counts. The J gene is TRBJ2-1, the V gene TRBV7-9; maybe TRBD2 (5 bases). Trimming left V 2 bases short and J 0 bases short, with 11 bases between. There are 16 residues in the CDR3. Germline V gives CDR1 SEHNR, CDR2 FQNEAQ (reference sequence). CDR3 in amino acids: CASSLSLASSYNEQFF. CDR3 DNA sequence: TGTGCCAGCAGCTTAAGTCTAGCCAGCTCCTACAATGAGCAGTTCTTC.

This clonotype is medium-sized within its sample. The chain combines TRBV9 with TRBJ1-1; D remains unclear. This CDR3 has 14 residues. Germline loops: CDR1 SGDLS, CDR2 YYNGEE. Trimming took 0 bases from V and 8 from J, leaving 14 bases between them. The CDR3 loop is CASSVGLDATEAFF. CDR3 nucleotides: TGTGCCAGCAGCGTAGGTCTGGACGCAACGGAAGCTTTCTTT.

This clonotype appeared a few times. V is TRBV20-1 and J is TRBJ2-7; TRBD2 might be the D (5 bases). Germline loops: CDR1 DFQATT, CDR2 SNEGSKA (reference sequence). V was pared by 1 base and J by 2 bases, with 12 bases between. This CDR3 is built from 14 residues. This chain's CDR3 is CSARAGGLTYEQYF. In DNA form, the CDR3 reads TGCAGTGCTAGAGCAGGAGGCCTTACCTACGAGCAGTACTTC.

This clonotype has more than one count but fewer than ten. This sequence joins TRBV20-1 and TRBJ1-6; D is perhaps TRBD1 (5 bases). This CDR3 is 16 amino acids long. Trimming left V 2 bases short and J 5 bases short, with 16 bases between. The germline gives CDR1 DFQATT, CDR2 SNEGSKA (reference sequence). The CDR3 nucleotides are TGCAGTGCTAGATACTTCCCGGGACCCAATAATTCACCCCTCCACTTT. Translated: CSARYFPGPNNSPLHF.

CDR3 protein: CASSRYSGRNSYEQYF. The DNA for the CDR3 is TGTGCCAGTAGTCGATATAGCGGGAGGAACTCCTACGAGCAGTACTTC. This chain links TRBV19 with TRBJ2-7; 10 bases agree with TRBD2. The trim removed 5 bases at V and 0 bases at J, leaving 7 bases unmatched. The CDR3 is 16 amino acids. From germline, CDR1 is LNHDA and CDR2 SQIVND (reference sequence).

Judged by abundance, this clonotype is medium-sized. The chain links TRBV10-3 to TRBJ1-4; D might be TRBD1 (5 bases). The CDR3 consists of 13 residues. Germline CDR1 and CDR2: ENHRY and SYGVKD. Trimming shortened V by 10 bases and J by 5 bases, and 14 bases separated the two germline ends. As DNA, the CDR3 is TGTGCCACGACAGTAAACGCCAATGAAAAACTGTTTTTT. This encodes CATTVNANEKLFF.

This clonotype counts as medium-sized. The chain links TRBV15 to TRBJ2-7; D is ambiguous. CDR1 is LNHNV and CDR2 is YYDKDF in the germline V gene (reference sequence). Trimming cost V 1 base and J 7 bases, with 20 bases left between them. This CDR3 is 16 amino acids long. The CDR3 bases are TGTGCCACCAGCAGAGTCTCGGCGCGCCCTGCTGTGGAGCAGTACTTC. Its translation: CATSRVSARPAVEQYF.

This clonotype is labeled as medium-sized (0.01 to 0.1%). This sequence joins TRBV18 and TRBJ2-2, with no clear D. The germline V gene encodes CDR1 KGHSH and CDR2 LQKENI. V lost 3 bases and J lost 4, with 15 bases in between. The CDR3 sequence is 16 residues long. CDR3 bases: TGTGCCAGCTCACCCCATCCTCCCGGTTCCACCGGGGAGCTGTTTTTT. Translated, it gives CASSPHPPGSTGELFF.

Sample share makes this clonotype medium-sized. The CDR3 region is CASSWTGVNTEAFF. The CDR3 coding sequence is TGTGCCAGCAGTTGGACAGGGGTGAACACTGAAGCTTTCTTT. This chain joins TRBV6-5 and TRBJ1-1, with 9 bases aligning to TRBD1. The germline CDR1 and CDR2 sequences are MNHEY and SVGAGI. Trimming at V came to 4 bases and at J to 0 bases, leaving 0 bases not matched to a gene. The CDR3 extends over 14 amino acids.

The V and J genes are TRBV5-5 and TRBJ2-7; 8 bases are a match to TRBD2. There are 17 residues in the CDR3. The germline CDR1 and CDR2 sequences are SGHKS and YYEKEE (reference sequence). The V gene end was trimmed by 0 bases and the J gene end by 0 bases; junction bases not matched to a gene: 8. For the CDR3, the DNA is TGTGCCAGCAGCTTGGTAGGGTTAGCGGGACTCTCCTACGAGCAGTACTTC. This codes for CASSLVGLAGLSYEQYF.